The clone carrying this T cell receptor (beta chain) occurred many times. This entry comes from a study of early T cells in non-severe SARS-CoV-2 infection. As part of library construction, unique molecular identifiers were attached to individual cDNA molecules. TCRdb used MiXCR to reprocess the 5' RACE reads, holding one entry per CDR3 protein. The profile shows roughly 34,000 distinct CDR3 sequences, around 6.9% of them singletons. Trimming took 4 bases from V and 3 from J; bases not matched to a gene: 1. The CDR3 extends over 13 amino acids. The germline gives CDR1 SQVTM, CDR2 ANQGSEA. This receptor was obtained from an adult who was a healthcare worker with PCR-confirmed SARS-CoV-2 infection or an uninfected control (not recorded which). The source material was whole blood, sampled at baseline. This sequence joins TRBV29-1 and TRBJ2-2, with TRBD1 matching over 8 bases. The CDR3: CSVVQGDTGELFF. CDR3 sequence (DNA): TGCAGCGTTGTACAGGGGGACACCGGGGAGCTGTTTTTT.